Given below is one T cell receptor (beta chain) in context. Only in-frame clones appear in the TCRdb table, and some are missing; sequencing was by immunoSEQ multiplex PCR. The table records some 140,000 clones, approximately 87% of them present only once. V lost 0 bases and J 4 bases, leaving 15 bases between the germline ends. This CDR3 is 16 amino acids long. CDR1 MGHRA and CDR2 YSYEKL come from the germline V gene. This sample was included in a study of blood T cell repertoires in COVID-19. Study as a whole: Researchers got acute and convalescent COVID-19 samples from the United States, Italy and Spain.

The clonotype was recovered from a man aged 50 or older with active COVID-19. The rearrangement uses TRBV4-1 and TRBJ1-2, with D possibly being TRBD1 (6 bases). Specimen: peripheral blood. For the CDR3, the DNA is TGCGCCAGCAGCCAAGACCAAGTACGCAGGGGCTATGGCTACACCTTC. Protein: CASSQDQVRRGYGYTF.